The T cell receptor beta chain under discussion was sequenced for a study of T cells after yellow fever vaccination. A single record per CDR3 protein comes from TCRdb applying MiXCR to the 5' RACE reads. Seen here are 110,000 or so distinct CDR3 sequences, about 7.8% observed once, and the top ten hold 2.5% to 3%. The CDR3 extends over 12 amino acids. With 4 bases removed from V and 13 bases from J, the gap between germline ends came to 14 bases. The germline V gene encodes CDR1 SGHVS and CDR2 FNYEAQ. The table lists this clonotype with many counts. The sequencing here drew on CD4+ T cells sorted from PBMCs, taken roughly 45 days after the first yellow fever vaccination. V usage is TRBV7-6 and J usage is TRBJ2-1; D could derive from TRBD1 or TRBD2 (5 bases each). The TCR originated in a young man who received the YFV17D yellow fever vaccine. CDR3 sequence (DNA): TGTGCCAGCAGCTATGGGACCGCCGTCCAGTTCTTC. It translates to CASSYGTAVQFF.